This entry lists 17 T cell receptor beta chains sequenced from one sample in a study of CD8 T cells in Susac syndrome. Random hexamers were used to reverse transcribe an amount of roughly 0.5 to 1 ug RNA. TCRdb ran MiXCR on the immunoSEQ multiplex PCR reads and lists one entry per CDR3 protein. The data contain a few hundred thousand distinct CDR3 sequences, just over 90% of them seen just once; the ten biggest clones take up roughly 0.072%. The sequencing sample was made of CD4+ T cells from PBMCs. The receptors were gathered from a human donor with multiple sclerosis.

J is TRBJ2-7 and V is TRBV7-3; TRBD2 matches 9 bases. Germline CDR1 is SGHTA and CDR2 is FQGTGA. CDR3 length: 14 amino acids. V shed 5 bases and J 4 bases; nucleotides not matched to a gene: 6. CDR3 nucleotides: TGTGCCAGCAGCCAGGGACTAGCAGATTACGAGCAGTACTTC. Amino acids: CASSQGLADYEQYF.

The chain is built from TRBV21-1 and TRBJ2-7; TRBD2, the D gene given by the table, was not confirmed from the DNA. TRBV21-1 is deemed a pseudogene. CDR3 length: 13 amino acids. CDR3 nucleotide sequence: TGTGCCAGCAGCAAAGTGGCCCGCTACGAGCAGTACGTC. The encoded protein is CASSKVARYEQYV.

The chain couples TRBV20-1 to TRBJ2-1; weak D call: TRBD2 (6 bases). The CDR3 loop spans 15 amino acids. The V and J ends lost 3 bases and 5 bases respectively, with 17 bases between them. Germline V gives CDR1 DFQATT, CDR2 SNEGSKA (reference sequence). The CDR3 region has the DNA TGCAGTGCTAGGCCTGGAAGACGGAGGGACAATGAGCAGTTCTTC. This gives the protein CSARPGRRRDNEQFF.

J is TRBJ2-2 and V is TRBV9; D perhaps matches TRBD2 (6 bases). The germline V gene has CDR1 SGDLS and CDR2 YYNGEE. The CDR3 extends over 14 amino acids. V shed 0 bases and J shed 3 bases, with 6 bases lying between them. The DNA of the CDR3 is TGTGCCAGCAGCGTAGGGGAGGACACCGGGGAGCTGTTTTTT. Encoded protein: CASSVGEDTGELFF.

V and J are TRBV4-1 and TRBJ1-4; 7 nucleotides match TRBD1. The length of the CDR3 is 16 residues. Germline assignment: CDR1 MGHRA and CDR2 YSYEKL. V was clipped by 4 bases and J by 0 bases; unmatched bases: 5. The CDR3 is CASSRPGTATNEKLFF. The CDR3 DNA reads as TGCGCCAGCAGCCGTCCAGGGACAGCAACTAATGAAAAACTGTTTTTT.

The gene calls are TRBV5-1 and TRBJ2-1; maybe TRBD1 (5 bases). Germline V gene data show CDR1 as SGHRS and CDR2 as YFSETQ. The V gene lost 0 bases and the J gene lost 2 bases, with 15 bases spanning the gap. This CDR3 is built from 17 residues. CDR3 bases: TGCGCCAGCAGCTTGGAAGGGGTCTCTACACCCTACAATGAGCAGTTCTTC. This codes for CASSLEGVSTPYNEQFF.

The chain is built from TRBV29-1 and TRBJ2-7, with 9 bases lining up with TRBD1. The CDR3 consists of 14 residues. The junction had 6 bases not matched to a gene; V was cut back by 1 base and J by 5 bases. Germline V lookup: CDR1 SQVTM, CDR2 ANQGSEA. The CDR3 DNA reads as TGCAGCGTTGAAGTGTCACAGGGGGCGCACGAGCAGTACTTC. Translation gives CSVEVSQGAHEQYF.

This clonotype was seen a single time. The rearrangement links TRBV9 to TRBJ1-1; no definite D call. In germline, CDR1 is SGDLS, CDR2 YYNGEE. The CDR3 is made up of 14 amino acids. Trimming removed 3 bases at V and 2 bases at J, with 11 bases between. CDR3 loop: CASSALGRNTEAFF. In DNA, the CDR3 is TGTGCCAGCAGCGCTTTAGGACGAAACACTGAAGCTTTCTTT.

The DNA for the CDR3 is TGTGCCAGCAGTGCCAGACAGGGATTCAGCACAGATACGCAGTATTTT. Encoded protein: CASSARQGFSTDTQYF. The chain joins TRBV6-1 to TRBJ2-3, with TRBD1 identical over 7 bases. Losses at the gene ends were 4 bases for V and 0 bases for J; bases not matched to a gene: 7. The CDR3 has 16 amino acids. Germline CDR1 and CDR2: MNHNS and SASEGT.

CDR3 residues: CASSPLGPRSSSYEQYF. In DNA form, the CDR3 reads TGTGCCAGCTCACCACTTGGGCCCCGGTCTAGCTCCTACGAGCAGTACTTC. The chain is built from TRBV18 and TRBJ2-7, with D unresolved. CDR1 and CDR2 from the germline V gene are KGHSH and LQKENI. The V and J ends lost 1 base and 0 bases respectively, with 16 bases between them. The CDR3 has 17 residues.

The CDR3 loop is CASSFLGASQETQYF. The CDR3 DNA reads as TGTGCCAGCAGTTTTCTTGGGGCATCCCAAGAGACCCAGTACTTC. The genes are TRBV28 and TRBJ2-5; TRBD1 might be the D (5 bases). Germline-derived CDR1 and CDR2 are MDHEN and SYDVKM. V dropped 3 bases and J dropped 1 base, with 12 bases sitting between them. The CDR3 loop spans 15 amino acids. Full variable domain (missing parts from reference TRBV28 and TRBJ2-5): DVKVTQSSRYLVKRTGEKVFLECVQDMDHENMFWYRQDPGLGLRLIYFSYDVKMKEKGDIPEGYSVSREKKERFSLILESASTNQTSMYLCASSFLGASQETQYFGPGTRLLVL.

The V call is TRBV15, the J call TRBJ2-7; D is uncertain. The V gene's germline CDR1 is LNHNV and CDR2 YYDKDF (reference sequence). V was clipped by 2 bases and J by 2 bases, with 10 bases between them. There are 14 residues in the CDR3. DNA for the CDR3: TGTGCCACCAGCAGATCCCGCACACCCTACGAGCAGTACTTC. It codes for CATSRSRTPYEQYF.

This sequence joins TRBV12-3 or TRBV12-4 and TRBJ2-7; a weak D match, TRBD1 (5 bases). This CDR3 comprises 14 residues. Trimming shortened V by 7 bases and J by 3 bases, and 16 bases separated the two germline ends. CDR3 region: CASKPRRGIYEQYF. DNA of the CDR3: TGTGCCAGCAAACCTCGTAGGGGTATCTACGAGCAGTACTTC.

V usage is TRBV6-6 and J usage is TRBJ1-2, with D possibly matching TRBD1 (6 bases). Germline V gene data show CDR1 as MNHNY and CDR2 as SVGAGI (reference sequence). Trimming shortened V by 6 bases and J by 4 bases, and 15 bases separated the two germline ends. This CDR3 is 14 amino acids long. In nucleotides, the CDR3 is TGTGCCAGCAGCCAGGACCACAGGGCCTATGGCTACACCTTC. It encodes CASSQDHRAYGYTF.

CDR3 DNA: TGTGCCAGCAGTGACCGGGGTTATCAGCCCCAGCATTTT. Protein sequence: CASSDRGYQPQHF. The chain is built from TRBV6-1 and TRBJ1-5; D unresolved. Germline V gene data show CDR1 as MNHNS and CDR2 as SASEGT. The CDR3 totals 13 residues. Trimming shortened V by 3 bases and J by 5 bases, and 8 bases separated the two germline ends.

The V call is TRBV3-1, the J call TRBJ1-2; TRBD1 matches 8 bases. The CDR3 spans 15 residues. CDR1 and CDR2 (germline): LGHDT, YNNKEL (reference sequence). V dropped 1 base and J dropped 6; count of bases not matched to a gene: 7. The chain's CDR3 is CASSQVSARGHGYTF. CDR3 sequence (DNA): TGTGCCAGCAGCCAAGTGTCTGCCAGGGGGCATGGCTACACCTTC.

The V call is TRBV5-6, the J call TRBJ2-2; D may be TRBD1 (5 bases). The germline V gene has CDR1 SGHDT and CDR2 YYEEEE. Trimming removed 3 bases from V and 3 bases from J, with 9 bases in between. The CDR3 sequence is 14 residues long. CDR3 in amino acids: CASSSGRDTGELFF. CDR3 sequence (DNA): TGTGCCAGCAGCTCCGGCAGGGACACCGGGGAGCTGTTTTTT.